The present TCR beta chain was sequenced within a study of T cells in Graves' hyperthyroidism and ophthalmopathy. CDR3 length equals 16 residues. The J segment lost 4 bases and the V segment lost 0 bases, leaving 5 bases of the junction unmatched. CDR1 is SNHLY and CDR2 is FYNNEI in the germline V gene. Using RNA transcripts as the source, TCR beta CDR3 regions were amplified. During a first-round RT-PCR of the TCR CDR3, the HTBI primer set was used. TCRdb processed the multiplex PCR reads anew with MiXCR; each CDR3 protein has one entry. In the table there are about 700,000 distinct CDR3 sequences, approximately 15% of which are singletons. This clonotype was seen at least ten times.

The sample comprised blood. The V gene is TRBV2, the J gene TRBJ2-5, with TRBD1 matching 10 bases. The origin of this receptor is a woman between 18 and 30 years old with Graves' hyperthyroidism. CDR3 sequence reads: CASSEAGTGVGETQYF. The CDR3, as DNA: TGTGCCAGCAGTGAAGCGGGGACAGGGGTTGGAGAGACCCAGTACTTC.